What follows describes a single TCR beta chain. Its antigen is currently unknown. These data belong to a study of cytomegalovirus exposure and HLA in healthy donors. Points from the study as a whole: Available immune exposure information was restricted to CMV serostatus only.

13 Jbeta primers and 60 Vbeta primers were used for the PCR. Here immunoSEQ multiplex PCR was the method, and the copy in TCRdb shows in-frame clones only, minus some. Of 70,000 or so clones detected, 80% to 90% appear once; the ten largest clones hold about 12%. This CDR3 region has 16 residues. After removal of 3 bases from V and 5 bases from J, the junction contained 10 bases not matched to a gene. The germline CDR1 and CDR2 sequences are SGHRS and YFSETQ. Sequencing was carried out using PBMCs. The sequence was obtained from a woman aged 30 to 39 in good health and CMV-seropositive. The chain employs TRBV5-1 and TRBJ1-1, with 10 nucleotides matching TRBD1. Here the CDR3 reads CASSSRDRGRSTEAFF. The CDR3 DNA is TGCGCCAGCAGCTCCCGGGACAGGGGACGGAGTACTGAAGCTTTCTTT.